This passage covers 3 T cell receptor beta chains from one sample sequenced in a study of blood T cell repertoires in COVID-19. Libraries were prepared by immunoSEQ multiplex PCR; TCRdb keeps only in-frame clonotypes and omits some of them. The sample consists of some 160,000 clones, 83% of them appearing once. The specimen was peripheral blood. These receptors were taken from a woman aged 80 or over with acute or convalescent COVID-19.

This clone has only a few counts. The chain joins TRBV7-9 to TRBJ1-2; TRBD1 agrees at 10 bases. Germline CDR1 and CDR2: SEHNR and FQNEAQ (reference sequence). This CDR3 spans 15 amino acids. V dropped 2 bases and J dropped 8; count of bases not matched to a gene: 8. The CDR3 reads CASSLSVGQGPGYTF. The CDR3 nucleotides are TGTGCCAGCAGCTTATCTGTGGGACAGGGGCCCGGCTACACCTTC.

The genes are TRBV3-1 (or the pseudogene TRBV3-2) and TRBJ2-1, with D unclear. The germline CDR1 and CDR2 sequences are LGHDT and YNNKEL (reference sequence). Trimming left V 3 bases short and J 8 bases short, with 11 bases between. The length of the CDR3 is 13 residues. CDR3 protein: CASSQISGHEQFF. The CDR3 region has the DNA TGTGCCAGCAGCCAGATTTCAGGTCATGAGCAGTTCTTC.

This rearrangement joins TRBV29-1 to TRBJ1-1; a possible D gene is TRBD1 (5 bases). V lost 7 bases, J lost 2 bases, and 14 bases lay in between. The CDR3 is 13 residues long. Germline-derived CDR1 and CDR2 are SQVTM and ANQGSEA. CDR3 in amino acids: CSGGSGTNTEAFF. The CDR3 DNA is TGCAGCGGGGGGAGCGGTACCAACACTGAAGCTTTCTTT.